The source of this TCR beta chain is a study of cytomegalovirus exposure and HLA in healthy donors. Points from the study as a whole: One variant, a missense change in DCLRE1C, was linked in a later analysis to TCR beta V- and J-gene trimming. Cytomegalovirus-associated TCR beta chains were listed, numbering some 180.

This clone came up a few times. Antigen unknown. With 60 Vbeta and 13 Jbeta primers, the PCR was carried out. Method: immunoSEQ multiplex PCR; TCRdb's copy keeps in-frame clones and lacks some. Of about 150,000 clones listed, around 72% are singletons. The receptor comes from a man aged 50-60 years in good health and CMV-seropositive. Sequenced material: PBMCs.

The chain's CDR3 is CASSYSQGSGYEQYF. The CDR3 nucleotides are TGTGCCAGCAGTTACTCCCAGGGAAGCGGGTACGAGCAGTACTTC. This chain uses TRBV6-5 with TRBJ2-7, with a possible D match to TRBD2 (6 bases). The germline gives CDR1 MNHEY, CDR2 SVGAGI. Trimming took 0 bases from V and 4 from J, leaving 13 bases between them. This CDR3 has 15 residues.